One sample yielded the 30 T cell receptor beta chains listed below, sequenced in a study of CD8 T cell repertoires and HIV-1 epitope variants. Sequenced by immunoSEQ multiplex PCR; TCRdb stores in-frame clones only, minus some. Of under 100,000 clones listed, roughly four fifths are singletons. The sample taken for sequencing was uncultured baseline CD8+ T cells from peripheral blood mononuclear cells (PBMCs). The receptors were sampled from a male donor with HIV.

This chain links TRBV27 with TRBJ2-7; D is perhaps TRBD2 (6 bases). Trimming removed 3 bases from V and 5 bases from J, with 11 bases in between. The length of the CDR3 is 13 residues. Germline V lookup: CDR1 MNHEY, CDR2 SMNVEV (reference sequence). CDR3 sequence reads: CASSFLAGNEQYF. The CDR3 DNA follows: TGTGCCAGCAGTTTCCTCGCGGGGAACGAGCAGTACTTC.

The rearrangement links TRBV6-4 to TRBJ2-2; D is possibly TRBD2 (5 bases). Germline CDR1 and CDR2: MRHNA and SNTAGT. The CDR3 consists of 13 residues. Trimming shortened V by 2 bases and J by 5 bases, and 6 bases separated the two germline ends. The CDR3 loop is CASSDEGTGELFF. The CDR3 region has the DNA TGTGCCAGCAGTGACGAGGGAACCGGGGAGCTGTTTTTT.

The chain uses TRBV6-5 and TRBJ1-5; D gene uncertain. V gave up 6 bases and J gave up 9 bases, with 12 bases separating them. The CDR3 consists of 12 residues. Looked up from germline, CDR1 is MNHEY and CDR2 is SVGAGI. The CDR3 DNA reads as TGTGCCAGCAGCGACTATCTGGGGCCCCAGCATTTT. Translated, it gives CASSDYLGPQHF.

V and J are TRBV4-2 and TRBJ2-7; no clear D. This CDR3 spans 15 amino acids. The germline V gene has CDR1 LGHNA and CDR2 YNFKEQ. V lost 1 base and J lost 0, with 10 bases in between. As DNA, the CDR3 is TGTGCCAGCAGCCAAGGGGTCAGCAGCTCCTACGAGCAGTACTTC. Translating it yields CASSQGVSSSYEQYF.

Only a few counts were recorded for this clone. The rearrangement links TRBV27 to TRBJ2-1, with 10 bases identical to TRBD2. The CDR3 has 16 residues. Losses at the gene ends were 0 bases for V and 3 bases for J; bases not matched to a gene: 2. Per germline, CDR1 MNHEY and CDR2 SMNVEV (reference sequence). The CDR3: CASSLSQRGGYNEQFF. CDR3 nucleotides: TGTGCCAGCAGTTTATCTCAGCGGGGGGGCTACAATGAGCAGTTCTTC.

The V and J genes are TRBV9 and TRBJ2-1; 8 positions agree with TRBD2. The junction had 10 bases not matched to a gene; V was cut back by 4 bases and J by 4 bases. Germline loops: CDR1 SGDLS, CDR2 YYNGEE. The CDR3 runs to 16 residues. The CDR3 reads CASSPRPRGDYNEQFF. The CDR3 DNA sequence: TGTGCCAGCAGCCCCCGACCGCGGGGGGATTACAATGAGCAGTTCTTC. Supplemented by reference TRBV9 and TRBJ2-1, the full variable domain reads DSGVTQTPKHLITATGQRVTLRCSPRSGDLSVYWYQQSLDQGLQFLIQYYNGEERAKGNILERFSAQQFPDLHSELNLSSLELGDSALYFCASSPRPRGDYNEQFFGPGTRLTVL.

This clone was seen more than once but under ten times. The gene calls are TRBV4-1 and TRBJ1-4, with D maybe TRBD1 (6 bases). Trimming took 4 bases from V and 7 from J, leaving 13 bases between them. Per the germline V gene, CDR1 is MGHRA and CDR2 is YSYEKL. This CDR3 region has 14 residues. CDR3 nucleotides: TGCGCCAGCAGCCCAAGGGGGGGGATTGAAAAACTGTTTTTT. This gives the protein CASSPRGGIEKLFF.

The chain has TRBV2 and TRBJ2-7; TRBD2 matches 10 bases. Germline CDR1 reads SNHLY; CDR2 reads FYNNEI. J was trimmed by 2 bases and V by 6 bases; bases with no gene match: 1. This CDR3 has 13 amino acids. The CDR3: CASRLAGTYEQYF. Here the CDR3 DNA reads TGTGCCAGCAGACTAGCGGGAACCTACGAGCAGTACTTC.

The CDR3 DNA sequence: TGTGCCAGCAGCCCGATATCGGATAGCAATCAGCCCCAGCATTTT. This gives the protein CASSPISDSNQPQHF. The chain links TRBV5-5 to TRBJ1-5; D is unclear. The V and J ends lost 4 bases and 0 bases respectively, with 11 bases between them. Germline loops: CDR1 SGHKS, CDR2 YYEKEE (reference sequence). This CDR3 has 15 amino acids.

The CDR3 coding sequence is TGCGCCAGCAGTCAATCGGGCCCCTTCTCTGGAAACACCATATATTTT. As protein: CASSQSGPFSGNTIYF. This chain joins TRBV23-1 and TRBJ1-3; D is undetermined. TRBV23-1 is an open reading frame whose function is uncertain. V lost 0 bases to trimming and J lost 0 bases, with 9 bases between them. CDR3 length equals 16 residues.

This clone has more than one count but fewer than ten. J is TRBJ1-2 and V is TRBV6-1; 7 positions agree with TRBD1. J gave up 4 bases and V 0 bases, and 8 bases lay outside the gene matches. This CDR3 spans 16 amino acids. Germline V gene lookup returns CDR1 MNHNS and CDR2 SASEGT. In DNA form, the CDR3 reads TGTGCCAGCAGTGAAGCTGGGCGGGCAGGGGGCTATGGCTACACCTTC. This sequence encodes CASSEAGRAGGYGYTF.

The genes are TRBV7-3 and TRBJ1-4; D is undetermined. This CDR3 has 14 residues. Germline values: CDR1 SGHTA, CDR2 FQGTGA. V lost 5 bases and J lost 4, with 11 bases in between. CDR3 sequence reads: CASSPIGRNEKLFF. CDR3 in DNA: TGTGCCAGCAGCCCAATCGGGCGTAATGAAAAACTGTTTTTT.

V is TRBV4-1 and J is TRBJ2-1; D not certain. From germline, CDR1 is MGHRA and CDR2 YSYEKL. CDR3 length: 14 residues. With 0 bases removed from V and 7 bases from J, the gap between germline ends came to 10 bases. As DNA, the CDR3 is TGCGCCAGCAGCCAAGATAGTAGAAGTAATGAGCAGTTCTTC. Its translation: CASSQDSRSNEQFF.

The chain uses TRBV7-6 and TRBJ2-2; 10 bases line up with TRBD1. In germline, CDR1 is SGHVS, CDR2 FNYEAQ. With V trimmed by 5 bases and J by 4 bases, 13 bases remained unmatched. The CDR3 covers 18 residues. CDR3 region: CASSASTGGGGSTGELFF. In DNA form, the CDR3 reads TGTGCCAGCAGCGCATCGACAGGGGGCGGCGGTAGCACCGGGGAGCTGTTTTTT.

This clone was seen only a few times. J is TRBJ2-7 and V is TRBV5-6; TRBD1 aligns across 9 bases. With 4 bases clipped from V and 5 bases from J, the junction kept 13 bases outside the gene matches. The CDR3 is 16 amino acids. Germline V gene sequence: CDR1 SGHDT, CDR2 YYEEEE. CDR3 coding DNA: TGTGCCAGCAGCCCATACCGGGACAGGGTGGGGAACGAGCAGTACTTC. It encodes CASSPYRDRVGNEQYF.

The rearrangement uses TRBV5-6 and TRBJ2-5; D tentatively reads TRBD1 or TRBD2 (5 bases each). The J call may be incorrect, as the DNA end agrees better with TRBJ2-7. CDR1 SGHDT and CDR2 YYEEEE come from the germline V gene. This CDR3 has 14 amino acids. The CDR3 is CASSFWGSSYEQYF. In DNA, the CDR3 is TGTGCCAGCAGCTTTTGGGGGAGCTCCTACGAGCAGTACTTC.

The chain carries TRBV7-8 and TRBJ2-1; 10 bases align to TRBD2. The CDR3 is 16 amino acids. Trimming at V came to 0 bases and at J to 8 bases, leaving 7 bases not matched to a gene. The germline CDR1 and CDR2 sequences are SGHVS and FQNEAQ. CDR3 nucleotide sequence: TGTGCCAGCAGCTTAGCCCAAGCGGGAGGGTCGGATGAGCAGTTCTTC. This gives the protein CASSLAQAGGSDEQFF.

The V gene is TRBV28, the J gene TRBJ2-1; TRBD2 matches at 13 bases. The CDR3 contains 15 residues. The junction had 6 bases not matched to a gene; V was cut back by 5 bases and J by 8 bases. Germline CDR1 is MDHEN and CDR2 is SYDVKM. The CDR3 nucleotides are TGTGCCAGCAGTCCGCGACTAGCGGGAGGTTATGAGCAGTTCTTC. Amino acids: CASSPRLAGGYEQFF.

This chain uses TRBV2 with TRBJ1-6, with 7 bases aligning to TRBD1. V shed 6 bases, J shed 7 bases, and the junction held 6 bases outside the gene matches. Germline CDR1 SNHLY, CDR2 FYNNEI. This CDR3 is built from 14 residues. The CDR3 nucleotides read TGTGCCAGCAGCGGCACAGGGGAGAATTCACCCCTCCACTTT. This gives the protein CASSGTGENSPLHF.

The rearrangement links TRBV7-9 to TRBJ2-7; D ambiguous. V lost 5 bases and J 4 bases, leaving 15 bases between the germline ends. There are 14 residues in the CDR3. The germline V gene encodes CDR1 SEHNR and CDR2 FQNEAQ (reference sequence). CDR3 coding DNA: TGTGCCAGCAGCGGCGGCCCCGTTGATTACGAGCAGTACTTC. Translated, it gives CASSGGPVDYEQYF.

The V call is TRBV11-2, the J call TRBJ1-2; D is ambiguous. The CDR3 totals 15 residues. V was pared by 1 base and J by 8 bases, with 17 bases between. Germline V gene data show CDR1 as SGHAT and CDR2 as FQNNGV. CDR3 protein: CASSLGPSTLDGYTF. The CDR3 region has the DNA TGTGCCAGCAGCTTAGGCCCCTCCACGTTAGACGGCTACACCTTC.

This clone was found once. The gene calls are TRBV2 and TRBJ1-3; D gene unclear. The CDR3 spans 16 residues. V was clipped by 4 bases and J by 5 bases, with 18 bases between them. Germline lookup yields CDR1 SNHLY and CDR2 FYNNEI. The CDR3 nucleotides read TGTGCCAGCAGTGCCCGGGCCATCGTTGGGCGAAACACCATATATTTT. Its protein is CASSARAIVGRNTIYF.

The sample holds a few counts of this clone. CDR3 sequence (DNA): TGTGCCACCAGCAGAGGAGAAAACTACGAGCAGTACTTC. This codes for CATSRGENYEQYF. The chain links TRBV15 to TRBJ2-7, with no clear D. Germline V gene lookup returns CDR1 LNHNV and CDR2 YYDKDF (reference sequence). V was clipped by 1 base and J by 3 bases, with 7 bases between them. The CDR3 totals 13 residues.

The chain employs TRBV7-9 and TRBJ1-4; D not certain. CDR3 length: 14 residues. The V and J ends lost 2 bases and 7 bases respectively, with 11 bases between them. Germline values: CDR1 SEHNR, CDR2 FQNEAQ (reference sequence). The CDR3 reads CASSLQEEAEKLFF. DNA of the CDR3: TGTGCCAGCAGCTTACAGGAAGAGGCTGAAAAACTGTTTTTT.

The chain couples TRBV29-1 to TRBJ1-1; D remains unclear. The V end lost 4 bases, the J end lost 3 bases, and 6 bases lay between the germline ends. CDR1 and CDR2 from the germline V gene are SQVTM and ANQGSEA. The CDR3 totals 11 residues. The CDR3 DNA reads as TGCAGCGTTGGAACCGACACTGAAGCTTTCTTT. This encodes CSVGTDTEAFF.

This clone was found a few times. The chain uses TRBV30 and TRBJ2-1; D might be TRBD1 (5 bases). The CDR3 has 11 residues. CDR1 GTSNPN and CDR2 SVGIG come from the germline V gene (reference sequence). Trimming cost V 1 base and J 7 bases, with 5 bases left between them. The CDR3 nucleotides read TGTGCCTGGAGTGACAGGAATGAGCAGTTCTTC. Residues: CAWSDRNEQFF.

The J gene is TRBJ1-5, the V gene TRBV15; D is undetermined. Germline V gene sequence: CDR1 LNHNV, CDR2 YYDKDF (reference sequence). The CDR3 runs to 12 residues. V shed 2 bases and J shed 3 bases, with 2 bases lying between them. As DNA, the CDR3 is TGTGCCACCAGCAGACCCAATCAGCCCCAGCATTTT. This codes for CATSRPNQPQHF.

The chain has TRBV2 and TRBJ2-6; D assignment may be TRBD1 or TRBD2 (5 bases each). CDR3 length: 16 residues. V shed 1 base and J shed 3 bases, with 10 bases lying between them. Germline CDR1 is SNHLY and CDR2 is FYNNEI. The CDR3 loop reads CASSEVRDGGANVLTF. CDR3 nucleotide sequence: TGTGCCAGCAGTGAAGTAAGGGACGGTGGGGCCAACGTCCTGACTTTC.

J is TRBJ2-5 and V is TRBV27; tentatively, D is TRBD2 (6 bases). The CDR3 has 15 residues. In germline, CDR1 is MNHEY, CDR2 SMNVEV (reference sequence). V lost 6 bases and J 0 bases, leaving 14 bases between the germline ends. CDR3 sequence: CASRGDGGNQETQYF. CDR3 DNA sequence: TGTGCCAGCAGGGGGGACGGCGGGAACCAAGAGACCCAGTACTTC.

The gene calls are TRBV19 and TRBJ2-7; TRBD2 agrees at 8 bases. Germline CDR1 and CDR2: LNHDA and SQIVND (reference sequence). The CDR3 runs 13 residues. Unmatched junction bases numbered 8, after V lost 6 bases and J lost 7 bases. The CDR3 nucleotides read TGTGCCAGTAGCCCCCGGGGGGGGAGAGAGCAGTACTTC. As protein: CASSPRGGREQYF.